These T cell receptor beta chains were read from a single sample in a study of blood T cell repertoires in COVID-19. Assay used: immunoSEQ multiplex PCR; TCRdb lists only in-frame clones, some missing. The profile covers about 48,000 clones, with about three quarters appearing a single time and about 18% taken by the ten largest. The sample comprised peripheral blood. Every receptor here comes from a human donor with active or convalescent COVID-19. The donor label of this sample is uncertain. Each CDR3 is given with its conserved first and last residue. The D gene is left open where the match is weak. Clone size is given for some rows only: seen once, a few or many times, or a class if the clone is expanded.

NA	TRBJ2-7	15	TRBV12-2	NA	CASRLARGTGAEQYF	TGTGCAAGTCGCTTAGCGCGGGGGACAGGGGCCGAGCAGTACTTC
NA	TRBJ1-2	14	TRBV7-2	NA	CASSFGEGGYGYTF	TGTGCCAGCAGCTTTGGGGAGGGAGGGTACGGCTACACCTTC
TRBD2	TRBJ2-5	12	TRBV7-6	NA	CASSGGGETQYF	TGTGCCAGCTCCGGGGGGGGAGAGACCCAGTACTTC
TRBD1	TRBJ1-2	14	TRBV5-4	NA	CASSLAGGGGGYTF	TGTGCCAGCAGCTTGGCCGGAGGGGGCGGTGGCTACACCTTC
TRBD2	TRBJ2-5	13	TRBV5-1	NA	CASTPSGQETQYF	TGCGCCAGCACACCTAGCGGGCAAGAGACCCAGTACTTC
TRBD2	TRBJ2-2	17	TRBV4-2	NA	CASSQELAERGTGELFF	TGTGCCAGCAGCCAAGAACTAGCGGAAAGAGGGACCGGGGAGCTGTTTTTT
NA	TRBJ2-1	15	TRBV18	NA	CASSPGLSVTDEQFF	TGTGCCAGCTCCCCAGGCCTTTCCGTCACCGATGAGCAGTTCTTC
NA	TRBJ1-5	16	TRBV28	few	CASSLGGGLDNQPQHF	TGTGCCAGCAGTTTGGGAGGAGGGCTTGACAATCAGCCCCAGCATTTT
NA	TRBJ2-2	14	TRBV13	few	CASGRLDHTGELFF	TGTGCCAGCGGACGACTAGACCACACCGGGGAGCTGTTTTTT
NA	TRBJ1-1	15	TRBV11-1	few	CASSWKGLRNTEAFF	TGTGCCAGCAGCTGGAAGGGGTTAAGAAACACTGAAGCTTTCTTT
NA	TRBJ2-2	13	TRBV19	NA	CASRGRGPGELFF	TGTGCCAGTAGGGGGCGCGGCCCCGGGGAGCTGTTTTTT
NA	TRBJ2-7	13	TRBV19	NA	CASAGAARNEQYF	TGTGCCAGTGCGGGGGCGGCGCGCAACGAGCAGTACTTC
NA	TRBJ2-2	16	TRBV18	NA	CASSQTDSPNTGELFF	TGTGCCAGCTCACAAACAGACAGCCCGAACACCGGGGAGCTGTTTTTT
TRBD1	TRBJ1-6	15	TRBV18	NA	CASSSDRGNNSPLHF	TGTGCCAGCTCATCCGACAGGGGGAATAATTCACCCCTCCACTTT
NA	TRBJ1-1	14	TRBV5-1	NA	CASKAEVRGTEAFF	TGCGCCAGCAAGGCCGAGGTCAGAGGCACTGAAGCTTTCTTT
TRBD1	TRBJ1-6	15	TRBV7-3	NA	CASSHGDRGNSPLHF	TGTGCCAGCAGCCACGGGGACAGGGGGAATTCACCCCTCCACTTT
NA	TRBJ2-7	11	TRBV28	NA	CASASSYEQYF	TGTGCCAGCGCGTCTTCCTACGAGCAGTACTTC
NA	TRBJ2-3	14	TRBV7-2	NA	CASSIGGPEDTQYF	TGTGCCAGCAGCATTGGAGGGCCGGAAGATACGCAGTATTTT
NA	TRBJ1-2	11	TRBV20-1	NA	CSAGELGGYTF	TGCAGCGCAGGGGAGTTGGGTGGCTACACCTTC
NA	TRBJ2-1	13	TRBV24-1	NA	CATSDRLRDEQFF	TGTGCCACCAGTGATCGACTCCGCGATGAGCAGTTCTTC
TRBD2	TRBJ2-3	15	TRBV6-5	many	CASSRGLASTDTQYF	TGTGCCAGCAGCAGGGGACTAGCCAGCACAGATACGCAGTATTTT
TRBD2	TRBJ2-7	19	TRBV11-2	NA	CASSLSAGASGRFTYEQYF	TGTGCCAGCAGCCTATCCGCCGGAGCTAGCGGGAGGTTTACCTACGAGCAGTACTTC
TRBD2	TRBJ2-3	15	TRBV20-1	NA	CSASFSSGITDTQYF	TGCAGTGCTAGTTTTTCTAGCGGGATAACAGATACGCAGTATTTT
TRBD2	TRBJ2-2	17	TRBV9	NA	CASSQRTSGSHGGELFF	TGTGCCAGCAGCCAACGGACTAGCGGGAGCCATGGCGGGGAGCTGTTTTTT
NA	TRBJ1-6	14	TRBV18	NA	CASSPGGNNSPLHF	TGTGCCAGCTCACCAGGGGGGAATAATTCACCCCTCCACTTT
TRBD1	TRBJ1-6	15	TRBV27	NA	CASSSGTGVNSPLHF	TGTGCCAGCAGTTCAGGGACAGGAGTTAATTCACCCCTCCACTTT